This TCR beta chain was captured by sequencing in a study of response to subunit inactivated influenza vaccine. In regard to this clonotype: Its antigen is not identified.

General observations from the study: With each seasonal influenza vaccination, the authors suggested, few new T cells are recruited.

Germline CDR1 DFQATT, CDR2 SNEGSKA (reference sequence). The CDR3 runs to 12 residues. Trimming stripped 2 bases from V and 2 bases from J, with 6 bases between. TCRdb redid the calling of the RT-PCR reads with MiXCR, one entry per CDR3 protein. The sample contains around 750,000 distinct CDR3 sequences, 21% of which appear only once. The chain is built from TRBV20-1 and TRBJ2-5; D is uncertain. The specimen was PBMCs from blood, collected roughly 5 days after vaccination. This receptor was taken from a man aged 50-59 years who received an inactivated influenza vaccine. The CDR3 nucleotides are TGCAGTGCTAGAAACCAACAAGAGACCCAGTACTTC. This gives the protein CSARNQQETQYF.